The clone carrying this T cell receptor beta chain appeared a few times. Per the germline V gene, CDR1 is MNHNY and CDR2 is SVGAGI (reference sequence). Trimming removed 0 bases at V and 1 base at J, with 10 bases between. The CDR3 covers 16 residues. Sequencing was performed with immunoSEQ multiplex PCR; in TCRdb, only in-frame clones are kept and a portion is missing. Of tens of thousands of clones in the sample, around 93% were seen once. The entry originates in a study of human versus mouse CDR3 diversity and MHC coevolution. Study details: immunoSEQ was reported to reach one in 200,000 T cells sensitivity.

Input material: naive CD4+ T cells from blood. Subset denoted: CD45RO-negative CD62L-positive naive CD4 T cells. The sequence derives from a person between 25 and 75 years old in good health. The gene calls are TRBV6-6 and TRBJ1-5; D is perhaps TRBD1 (6 bases). The CDR3, as DNA: TGTGCCAGCAGTTACTCCGGGGGGCAAAGCAATCAGCCCCAGCATTTT. As protein: CASSYSGGQSNQPQHF.